This T cell receptor beta chain was observed in a study of cytomegalovirus exposure and HLA in healthy donors. Overall study findings and caveats: The majority of TCR sequences were rare, yet some public TCRs appeared in many donors. A later analysis associated 15,000 to 20,000 TCR beta sequences with HLA alleles at a 0.05 false discovery rate. Roughly uniform sequencing depth across donors was assumed, possibly incorrectly. Later work found most CMV-associated TCR beta chains apparently HLA-restricted.

Notes on this clone: Antigen unknown.

PCR was performed using 60 Vbeta and 13 Jbeta primers. This table comes from immunoSEQ multiplex PCR, and its TCRdb copy is limited to in-frame clones, with some not included. The sample contains 210,000 or so clones, roughly four fifths of which appear only once. Sequenced input: PBMCs. The sequence was collected from a woman aged 45-65 years in good health and CMV-seropositive.

The CDR3, as DNA: TGTGCCAGCAGCTTTCTGACACCGTCTAACTATGGCTACACCTTC. Its translation is CASSFLTPSNYGYTF. The chain joins TRBV7-8 to TRBJ1-2; D remains unclear. The germline gives CDR1 SGHVS, CDR2 FQNEAQ. This CDR3 has 15 residues. With 3 bases removed from V and 0 bases from J, the gap between germline ends came to 11 bases.